The rows below give T cell receptor beta chains drawn from one sample of a study of blood T cells in healthy people across ages. From the 5' RACE reads, TCRdb called clonotypes with MiXCR, one entry per CDR3 protein. Among about 930,000 distinct CDR3 sequences, roughly 29% were seen once, and the ten largest hold roughly 10%. The sample was also reused in another study, on T cells of mothers and their children.

Sequencing was performed on blood. Receptor source: a woman aged 40 to 55 in good health. Both conserved end residues are part of each CDR3. The order of the fields is D gene, V gene, clone size, J gene, CDR3 DNA, CDR3 protein. D genes are given only for firm matches. Clone size is stated in some rows and not others, as once, few, many or a class when expanded.

d_gene: NA
v_gene: TRBV18
abundance: NA
j_gene: TRBJ1-1
CDR3nt: TGTGCCAGCTCACCACCCAGCCACAGCCATGAAGCTTTCTTT
CDR3aa: CASSPPSHSHEAFF

d_gene: TRBD1
v_gene: TRBV7-2
abundance: few
j_gene: TRBJ2-7
CDR3nt: TGTGCCAGCAGCTGGCCGGGACAGGGCGGCGAGCAGTACTTC
CDR3aa: CASSWPGQGGEQYF

d_gene: TRBD1
v_gene: TRBV7-9
abundance: NA
j_gene: TRBJ1-1
CDR3nt: TGTGCCAGCAGAGGACGGGACAGCTTGAACACTGAAGCTTTCTTT
CDR3aa: CASRGRDSLNTEAFF

d_gene: NA
v_gene: TRBV14
abundance: once
j_gene: TRBJ1-3
CDR3nt: TGTGCCAGCAGCCAACGGCGCACTAGCTCTGGAAACACCATATATTTT
CDR3aa: CASSQRRTSSGNTIYF

d_gene: NA
v_gene: TRBV11-1
abundance: few
j_gene: TRBJ1-1
CDR3nt: TGTGCCAGCAGCTTAGGAGTTCTCACTGAAGCTTTCTTT
CDR3aa: CASSLGVLTEAFF

d_gene: NA
v_gene: TRBV20-1
abundance: NA
j_gene: TRBJ1-2
CDR3nt: TGCAGTGCCGCAGACACGTCGCGATGGTCTTATGGCTACACCTTC
CDR3aa: CSAADTSRWSYGYTF

d_gene: TRBD1
v_gene: TRBV24-1
abundance: few
j_gene: TRBJ2-3
CDR3nt: TGTGCCACCAGTGATGACCCCTGGAAGGGGGCCTCCACAGATACGCAGTATTTT
CDR3aa: CATSDDPWKGASTDTQYF

d_gene: NA
v_gene: TRBV4-3
abundance: few
j_gene: TRBJ1-4
CDR3nt: TGCGCCAGCAGCCAAGATCAGACTTCTAATGAAAAACTGTTTTTT
CDR3aa: CASSQDQTSNEKLFF

d_gene: TRBD2
v_gene: TRBV3-1
abundance: NA
j_gene: TRBJ2-1
CDR3nt: TGTGCCAGCAGCCAAGACCCAGCGGGGAGGAATGAGCAGTTCTTC
CDR3aa: CASSQDPAGRNEQFF

d_gene: TRBD2
v_gene: TRBV7-2
abundance: NA
j_gene: TRBJ2-1
CDR3nt: TGTGCCAGCAGCTTAGTAAGCGGGGGAACCGAGCAGTTCTTC
CDR3aa: CASSLVSGGTEQFF

d_gene: TRBD1
v_gene: TRBV25-1
abundance: NA
j_gene: TRBJ2-3
CDR3nt: TGTGCCAGCAGTGGATACAGGGGCGCCGAGAGGGATACGCAGTATTTT
CDR3aa: CASSGYRGAERDTQYF

d_gene: NA
v_gene: TRBV7-2
abundance: few
j_gene: TRBJ2-1
CDR3nt: TGTGCCAGCAGCGATAAGAGGGGTAATCGGTACAATGAGCAGTTCTTC
CDR3aa: CASSDKRGNRYNEQFF

d_gene: NA
v_gene: TRBV4-2
abundance: few
j_gene: TRBJ1-3
CDR3nt: TGTGCCAGCAGCCAAGATAGCTGGGGAACTGGAAACACCATATATTTT
CDR3aa: CASSQDSWGTGNTIYF

d_gene: NA
v_gene: TRBV12-3/TRBV12-4
abundance: many
j_gene: TRBJ2-5
CDR3nt: TGTGCCAGCAGTTTTCGAGGGGCCGGTCTAGAGACCCAGTACTTC
CDR3aa: CASSFRGAGLETQYF

d_gene: NA
v_gene: TRBV7-9
abundance: many
j_gene: TRBJ2-7
CDR3nt: TGTGCCAGCAGCCTAGACACAGATCCCTACGAGCAGTACTTC
CDR3aa: CASSLDTDPYEQYF

d_gene: TRBD1
v_gene: TRBV3-1
abundance: NA
j_gene: TRBJ2-5
CDR3nt: TGTGCCAGCAGCCAAGGGGGGACAGCCAGAGAGACCCAGTACTTC
CDR3aa: CASSQGGTARETQYF

d_gene: NA
v_gene: TRBV12-3/TRBV12-4
abundance: NA
j_gene: TRBJ1-5
CDR3nt: TGTGCCAGCAGTTTAGACGACATTGGAAATCAGCCCCAGCATTTT
CDR3aa: CASSLDDIGNQPQHF

d_gene: NA
v_gene: TRBV9
abundance: NA
j_gene: TRBJ1-2
CDR3nt: TGTGCCAGCAGCGTAGCGGGCTCCCCGGAGGGCTACACCTTC
CDR3aa: CASSVAGSPEGYTF

d_gene: NA
v_gene: TRBV6-5
abundance: many
j_gene: TRBJ1-2
CDR3nt: TGTGCCAGCAGCCAAGGGGGATCTAACTATGGCTACACCTTC
CDR3aa: CASSQGGSNYGYTF

d_gene: NA
v_gene: TRBV5-1
abundance: few
j_gene: TRBJ2-6
CDR3nt: TGCGCCAGCAGCTTGGTTTCGGCCTCTGGGGCCAACGTCCTGACTTTC
CDR3aa: CASSLVSASGANVLTF

d_gene: NA
v_gene: TRBV18
abundance: few
j_gene: TRBJ1-4
CDR3nt: TGTGCCAGCTCAGAGGGTCGGCGTGAAAAACTGTTTTTT
CDR3aa: CASSEGRREKLFF

d_gene: NA
v_gene: TRBV3-1
abundance: NA
j_gene: TRBJ2-1
CDR3nt: TGTGCCAGCAGCCAAGATAGAGGCATAGCTGGGGAGCAGTTCTTC
CDR3aa: CASSQDRGIAGEQFF

d_gene: NA
v_gene: TRBV12-3/TRBV12-4
abundance: few
j_gene: TRBJ2-7
CDR3nt: TGTGCCAGCAGCCGGGGACCGATCTCCTACGAGCAGTACTTC
CDR3aa: CASSRGPISYEQYF

d_gene: NA
v_gene: TRBV5-6
abundance: many
j_gene: TRBJ1-1
CDR3nt: TGTGCCAGCAGCTCAGCCTATCGGGAAAACACTGAAGCTTTCTTT
CDR3aa: CASSSAYRENTEAFF

d_gene: TRBD1
v_gene: TRBV5-1
abundance: NA
j_gene: TRBJ1-1
CDR3nt: TGCGCCAGCAGCGGGGACAGGGCGGAAGGCACTGAAGCTTTCTTT
CDR3aa: CASSGDRAEGTEAFF

d_gene: NA
v_gene: TRBV7-2
abundance: NA
j_gene: TRBJ2-1
CDR3nt: TGTGCCAGCAGCTTAGCGGGCGGTTCCCCCCGCTACAATGAGCAGTTCTTC
CDR3aa: CASSLAGGSPRYNEQFF

d_gene: NA
v_gene: TRBV7-9
abundance: many
j_gene: TRBJ1-1
CDR3nt: TGTGCCAGCAGCTTAGCCAGGGGCAGAACTGAAGCTTTCTTT
CDR3aa: CASSLARGRTEAFF

d_gene: TRBD1
v_gene: TRBV6-1
abundance: many
j_gene: TRBJ2-5
CDR3nt: TGTGCCAGCACCCCCCGGGGACAGGGGGCAAGTCGAGAGACCCAGTACTTC
CDR3aa: CASTPRGQGASRETQYF

d_gene: NA
v_gene: TRBV7-3
abundance: NA
j_gene: TRBJ1-6
CDR3nt: TGTGCCAGCAGCCCACTTGGGGATAATTCACCCCTCCACTTT
CDR3aa: CASSPLGDNSPLHF

d_gene: NA
v_gene: TRBV29-1
abundance: NA
j_gene: TRBJ1-2
CDR3nt: TGCAGCGCCAGAGAGGGGAGCAACTATGGCTACACCTTC
CDR3aa: CSAREGSNYGYTF

d_gene: NA
v_gene: TRBV29-1
abundance: many
j_gene: TRBJ1-2
CDR3nt: TGCAGCTCTACGAAAGGGGCTTATGGCTACACCTTC
CDR3aa: CSSTKGAYGYTF

d_gene: NA
v_gene: TRBV5-1
abundance: NA
j_gene: TRBJ2-2
CDR3nt: TGCGCCAGCAGCTTGAGTGGCCGGGCAGAAGCCGGGGAGCTGTTTTTT
CDR3aa: CASSLSGRAEAGELFF

d_gene: NA
v_gene: TRBV24-1
abundance: few
j_gene: TRBJ1-5
CDR3nt: TGTGCCACCAGTGATTCTCGCGGAAGCAATCAGCCCCAGCATTTT
CDR3aa: CATSDSRGSNQPQHF

d_gene: TRBD1
v_gene: TRBV28
abundance: NA
j_gene: TRBJ2-7
CDR3nt: TGTGCCAGCAGCGACAGGGGTCGGTACGAGCAGTACTTC
CDR3aa: CASSDRGRYEQYF

d_gene: NA
v_gene: TRBV2
abundance: many
j_gene: TRBJ2-7
CDR3nt: TGTGCCAGCACGGACAGCTCCTACGAGCAGTACTTC
CDR3aa: CASTDSSYEQYF

d_gene: NA
v_gene: TRBV11-2
abundance: NA
j_gene: TRBJ2-7
CDR3nt: TGTGCCAGCAGTGACGGTTCCTACGAGCAGTACTTC
CDR3aa: CASSDGSYEQYF

d_gene: NA
v_gene: TRBV20-1
abundance: once
j_gene: TRBJ1-4
CDR3nt: TGCAGTGCACCACTGACAGGTCGTTTTGAAAAACTGTTTTTT
CDR3aa: CSAPLTGRFEKLFF

d_gene: TRBD2
v_gene: TRBV7-8
abundance: many
j_gene: TRBJ2-5
CDR3nt: TGTGCCAGCAGCGCACTAGCGGGGGGAAGGTCAGAGACCCAGTACTTC
CDR3aa: CASSALAGGRSETQYF

d_gene: NA
v_gene: TRBV6-5
abundance: NA
j_gene: TRBJ1-3
CDR3nt: TGTGCCAGCAGTTACTCGATCACCGGCAGGCCGCCGTCTGGAAACACCATATATTTT
CDR3aa: CASSYSITGRPPSGNTIYF

d_gene: TRBD2
v_gene: TRBV9
abundance: NA
j_gene: TRBJ2-6
CDR3nt: TGTGCCAGCAGCGCCCACGCAGCGGGGGCCAGCGGGGCCAACGTCCTGACTTTC
CDR3aa: CASSAHAAGASGANVLTF

d_gene: NA
v_gene: TRBV18
abundance: NA
j_gene: TRBJ2-3
CDR3nt: TGTGCCAGCTCACCAGGGTACCCTTCTAGCACAGATACGCAGTATTTT
CDR3aa: CASSPGYPSSTDTQYF

d_gene: NA
v_gene: TRBV20-1
abundance: NA
j_gene: TRBJ1-1
CDR3nt: TGCAGTGCTAGAGCCCCCGGTAGCATGAACACTGAAGCTTTCTTT
CDR3aa: CSARAPGSMNTEAFF